This entry features one T cell receptor beta chain sequence. This entry belongs to a study of blood T cell repertoires in COVID-19. The data were produced by immunoSEQ multiplex PCR, yet TCRdb's version contains in-frame clones alone and is incomplete. The profile shows over 600,000 clones, around 90% of them singletons. CDR1 and CDR2 (germline): GTSNPN, SVGIG (reference sequence). The CDR3 totals 11 residues. Trimming left V 1 base short and J 7 bases short, with 7 bases between. The material sequenced was peripheral blood. The receptor's source is a woman under 30 with acute or convalescent COVID-19. This rearrangement joins TRBV30 to TRBJ1-1, with a weak D call TRBD1 (5 bases). CDR3 sequence: CAWSDQGEAFF. The CDR3 DNA follows: TGTGCCTGGAGTGACCAGGGTGAAGCTTTCTTT.